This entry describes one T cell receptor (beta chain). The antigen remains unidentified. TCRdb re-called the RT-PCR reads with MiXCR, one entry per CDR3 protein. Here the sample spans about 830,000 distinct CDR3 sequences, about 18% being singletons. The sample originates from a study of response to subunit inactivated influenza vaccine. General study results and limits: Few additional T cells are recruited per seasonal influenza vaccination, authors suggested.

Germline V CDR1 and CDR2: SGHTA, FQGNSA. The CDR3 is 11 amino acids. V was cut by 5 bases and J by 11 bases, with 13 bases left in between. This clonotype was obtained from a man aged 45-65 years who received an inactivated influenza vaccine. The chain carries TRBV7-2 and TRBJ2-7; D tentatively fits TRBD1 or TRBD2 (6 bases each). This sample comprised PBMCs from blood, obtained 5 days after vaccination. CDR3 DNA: TGTGCCAGCAGCCGCTCGGGGGCAAAGTACTTC. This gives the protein CASSRSGAKYF. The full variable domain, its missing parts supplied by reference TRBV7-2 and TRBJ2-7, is GAGVSQSPSNKVTEKGKDVELRCDPISGHTALYWYRQSLGQGLEFLIYFQGNSAPDKSGLPSDRFSAERTGGSVSTLTIQRTQQEDSAVYLCASSRSGAKYFGPGTRLTVT.